This entry lists 14 T cell receptor beta chains sequenced from one sample in a study of CD8 T cells in Susac syndrome. An input of about 0.5 to 1 ug of RNA was subjected to reverse transcription using random hexamers. MiXCR was run by TCRdb on the immunoSEQ multiplex PCR reads, yielding one entry per CDR3 protein. Of about 200,000 distinct CDR3 sequences detected, around 90% appear once; the ten largest clones hold about 0.1%. Sequencing was performed on CD4+ T cells from PBMCs. Every receptor here comes from a human donor with Susac syndrome.

Concerning this clonotype itself: The junction and the germline gene differ at one end; a read error may be behind it. The V call is TRBV30, the J call TRBJ1-1; D remains unclear. CDR1 GTSNPN and CDR2 SVGIG come from the germline V gene (reference sequence). The CDR3 contains 12 residues. For the CDR3, the DNA is TGTGCCTGGGGACGGGTGAACACTGAATCTTTCTTT. Translating it yields CAWGRVNTESFF.

This clonotype was seen a single time. The chain carries TRBV20-1 and TRBJ1-3, with 8 bases fitting TRBD1. Germline CDR1 reads DFQATT; CDR2 reads SNEGSKA (reference sequence). Trimming at V came to 0 bases and at J to 5 bases, leaving 6 bases not matched to a gene. The CDR3 contains 15 residues. This chain's CDR3 is CSARDDRGARNTIYF. The CDR3 DNA sequence: TGCAGTGCTAGAGATGACAGGGGCGCGAGAAACACCATATATTTT.

The sample holds one count of this clonotype. The J gene is TRBJ2-7, the V gene TRBV25-1; unclear D gene. The CDR3 consists of 14 residues. Germline lookup yields CDR1 MGHDK and CDR2 SYGVNS. The germline V and J ends were trimmed by 5 bases and 2 bases, with 13 bases remaining between them. CDR3 in DNA: TGTGCCAGCAGTCCGATTCGGGCGGCCTACGAGCAGTACTTC. It yields the protein CASSPIRAAYEQYF.

The rearrangement links TRBV5-1 to TRBJ2-7; the D is unclear. Germline V gene sequence: CDR1 SGHRS, CDR2 YFSETQ. The V end was cut by 0 bases, the J end by 2 bases, with 15 bases between. This CDR3 region has 16 residues. CDR3 bases: TGCGCCAGCAGCTTGGCGCTTTTTGCCAGTCCCTACGAGCAGTACTTC. It yields the protein CASSLALFASPYEQYF.

The chain uses TRBV15 and TRBJ2-3, with TRBD2 matching 12 bases. The CDR3 extends over 17 amino acids. Germline V gives CDR1 LNHNV, CDR2 YYDKDF (reference sequence). V lost 5 bases, J lost 2 bases, and 8 bases stayed unmatched. The CDR3 loop is CATSARTSGDYTDTQYF. DNA of the CDR3: TGTGCCACCAGCGCCAGGACTAGCGGGGATTACACAGATACGCAGTATTTT.

This chain links TRBV5-1 with TRBJ1-1, with D possibly TRBD1 on 5 matching bases. Germline CDR1 reads SGHRS; CDR2 reads YFSETQ. V was cut by 2 bases and J by 1 base, with 12 bases left in between. This CDR3 is 15 amino acids long. The CDR3 reads CASSFPGAENTEAFF. The CDR3 DNA sequence: TGCGCCAGCAGCTTTCCCGGGGCGGAGAACACTGAAGCTTTCTTT. The whole variable domain, filled in from reference TRBV5-1 and TRBJ1-1, reads KAGVTQTPRYLIKTRGQQVTLSCSPISGHRSVSWYQQTPGQGLQFLFEYFSETQRNKGNFPGRFSGRQFSNSRSEMNVSTLELGDSALYLCASSFPGAENTEAFFGQGTRLTVV.

This clonotype was seen only a few times. The genes are TRBV5-1 and TRBJ2-3, with D maybe TRBD1 (6 bases). Germline V gives CDR1 SGHRS, CDR2 YFSETQ. The germline V and J ends were trimmed by 0 bases and 4 bases, with 6 bases remaining between them. The CDR3 loop spans 13 amino acids. The CDR3 DNA follows: TGCGCCAGCAGCTTGGAGGGGGCAGATACGCAGTATTTT. Translated: CASSLEGADTQYF.

The chain has TRBV20-1 and TRBJ2-5, with 9 bases matching TRBD2. The germline V gene encodes CDR1 DFQATT and CDR2 SNEGSKA (reference sequence). The ends lost 3 bases at V and 5 bases at J; junction bases unmatched: 13. The CDR3 consists of 16 residues. CDR3 region: CSASRLADKVGETQYF. The DNA of the CDR3 is TGCAGTGCTAGCCGACTAGCGGATAAAGTCGGGGAGACCCAGTACTTC.

The rearrangement uses TRBV30 and TRBJ1-3; D gene unclear. The CDR3 covers 17 residues. Between the trimmed V and J ends, which lost 0 bases and 4 bases, there was a span of 19 bases. Germline loops: CDR1 GTSNPN, CDR2 SVGIG (reference sequence). The CDR3 sequence is CAWSVGKTNAGGNTIYF. The CDR3 region has the DNA TGTGCCTGGAGTGTGGGAAAAACTAACGCAGGAGGAAACACCATATATTTT. The whole variable domain, remainder taken from reference TRBV30 and TRBJ1-3, is SQTIHQWPATLVQPVGSPLSLECTVEGTSNPNLYWYRQAAGRGLQLLFYSVGIGQISSEVPQNLSASRPQDRQFILSSKKLLLSDSGFYLCAWSVGKTNAGGNTIYFGEGSWLTVV.

With regard to this clonotype: Relative to the germline gene, one junction end is altered; a read error may explain this. The chain couples TRBV7-7 to TRBJ2-1, with D tentatively TRBD1 (6 bases). This CDR3 has 14 amino acids. CDR1 and CDR2 (germline): SSHAT, FNYEAQ (reference sequence). The CDR3 bases are TGTGCTAGCAGCTTAGCCCTACAGGGCCATGAGCAGTTCTTC. Its translation is CASSLALQGHEQFF.

V is TRBV7-3 and J is TRBJ2-2; tentative D call: TRBD2 (6 bases). Germline-derived CDR1 and CDR2 are SGHTA and FQGTGA. The CDR3 is 16 residues long. V lost 0 bases to trimming and J lost 0 bases, with 8 bases between them. CDR3 residues: CASSLTRGTNTGELFF. CDR3 nucleotides: TGTGCCAGCAGCTTAACTCGCGGGACGAACACCGGGGAGCTGTTTTTT.

The chain joins TRBV3-1 to TRBJ2-3; 12 nucleotides agree with TRBD2. The CDR3 is made up of 15 amino acids. Looked up from germline, CDR1 is LGHDT and CDR2 is YNNKEL (reference sequence). The V gene end was trimmed by 4 bases and the J gene end by 4 bases; junction bases not matched to a gene: 3. The CDR3 DNA follows: TGTGCCAGCAGCCTTCTAGCGGGGGGGCCAGATACGCAGTATTTT. Amino acid sequence: CASSLLAGGPDTQYF.

J is TRBJ2-7 and V is TRBV9, with D tentatively TRBD1 (5 bases). Germline CDR1 and CDR2: SGDLS and YYNGEE. This CDR3 is 15 amino acids long. Between the trimmed V and J ends, which lost 0 bases and 2 bases, there was a span of 12 bases. The CDR3 DNA reads as TGTGCCAGCAGCGTAGGTGCAGGGTCGCCCTACGAGCAGTACTTC. It is translated as CASSVGAGSPYEQYF.

The rearrangement joins TRBV5-6 to TRBJ2-4; D is ambiguous. V shed 1 base and J shed 8 bases, with 4 bases lying between them. The length of the CDR3 is 11 residues. Germline CDR1 SGHDT, CDR2 YYEEEE. CDR3 bases: TGTGCCAGCAGCTTGATGGACATTCAGTACTTC. It yields the protein CASSLMDIQYF. The whole variable domain, filled in from reference TRBV5-6 and TRBJ2-4, reads DAGVTQSPTHLIKTRGQQVTLRCSPKSGHDTVSWYQQALGQGPQFIFQYYEEEERQRGNFPDRFSGHQFPNYSSELNVNALLLGDSALYLCASSLMDIQYFGAGTRLSVL.